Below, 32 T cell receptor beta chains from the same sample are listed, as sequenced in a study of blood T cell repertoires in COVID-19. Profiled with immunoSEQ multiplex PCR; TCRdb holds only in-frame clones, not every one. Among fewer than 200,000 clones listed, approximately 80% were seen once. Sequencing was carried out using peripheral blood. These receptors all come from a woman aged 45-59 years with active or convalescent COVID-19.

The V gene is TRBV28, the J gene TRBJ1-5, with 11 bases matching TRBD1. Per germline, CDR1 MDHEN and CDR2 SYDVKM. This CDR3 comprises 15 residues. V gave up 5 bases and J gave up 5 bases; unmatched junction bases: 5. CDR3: CASSGQGQGDQPQHF. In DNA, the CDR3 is TGTGCCAGCAGTGGACAGGGACAGGGGGATCAGCCCCAGCATTTT.

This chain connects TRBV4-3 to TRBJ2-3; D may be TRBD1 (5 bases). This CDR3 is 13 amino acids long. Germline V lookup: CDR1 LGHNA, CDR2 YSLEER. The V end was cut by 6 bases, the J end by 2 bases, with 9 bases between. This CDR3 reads CASSMGPTDTQYF. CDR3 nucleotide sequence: TGCGCCAGCAGTATGGGGCCCACAGATACGCAGTATTTT.

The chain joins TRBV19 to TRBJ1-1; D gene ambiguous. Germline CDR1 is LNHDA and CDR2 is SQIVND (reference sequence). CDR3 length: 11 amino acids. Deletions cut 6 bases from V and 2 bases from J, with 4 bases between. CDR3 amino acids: CASRLNTEAFF. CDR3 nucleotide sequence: TGTGCCAGTAGGTTAAACACTGAAGCTTTCTTT. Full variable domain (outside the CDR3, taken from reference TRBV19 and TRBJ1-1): DGGITQSPKYLFRKEGQNVTLSCEQNLNHDAMYWYRQDPGQGLRLIYYSQIVNDFQKGDIAEGYSVSREKKESFPLTVTSAQKNPTAFYLCASRLNTEAFFGQGTRLTVV.

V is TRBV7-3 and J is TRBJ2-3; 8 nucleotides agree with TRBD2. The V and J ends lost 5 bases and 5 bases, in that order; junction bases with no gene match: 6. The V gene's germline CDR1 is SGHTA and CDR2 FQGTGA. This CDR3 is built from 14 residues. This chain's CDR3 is CASSLAGGEDTQYF. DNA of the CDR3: TGTGCCAGCAGCCTAGCCGGGGGGGAAGATACGCAGTATTTT.

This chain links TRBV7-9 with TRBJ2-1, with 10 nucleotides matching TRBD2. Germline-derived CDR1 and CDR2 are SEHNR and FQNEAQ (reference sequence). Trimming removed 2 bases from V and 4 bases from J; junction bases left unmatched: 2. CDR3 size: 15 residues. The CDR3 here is CASSLLAGAYNEQFF. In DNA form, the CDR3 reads TGTGCCAGCAGCTTACTAGCGGGAGCTTACAATGAGCAGTTCTTC. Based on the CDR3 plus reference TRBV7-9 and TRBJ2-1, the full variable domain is DTGVSQNPRHKITKRGQNVTFRCDPISEHNRLYWYRQTLGQGPEFLTYFQNEAQLEKSRLLSDRFSAERPKGSFSTLEIQRTEQGDSAMYLCASSLLAGAYNEQFFGPGTRLTVL.

The CDR3 sequence: CASSQLQVFGSPLHF. In nucleotides, the CDR3 is TGTGCCAGCAGCCAACTACAGGTCTTTGGATCACCCCTCCACTTT. The genes are TRBV14 and TRBJ1-6; maybe TRBD1 (5 bases). The germline gives CDR1 SGHDN, CDR2 FVKESK. The CDR3 is 15 residues long. V was clipped by 2 bases and J by 10 bases, with 15 bases between them.

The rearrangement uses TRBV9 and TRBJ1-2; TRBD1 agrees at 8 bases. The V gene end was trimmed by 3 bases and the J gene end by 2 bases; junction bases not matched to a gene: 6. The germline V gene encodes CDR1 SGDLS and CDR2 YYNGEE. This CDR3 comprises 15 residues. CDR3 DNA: TGTGCCAGCAGCGAGGGGACAGGCTTCAACTATGGCTACACCTTC. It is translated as CASSEGTGFNYGYTF.

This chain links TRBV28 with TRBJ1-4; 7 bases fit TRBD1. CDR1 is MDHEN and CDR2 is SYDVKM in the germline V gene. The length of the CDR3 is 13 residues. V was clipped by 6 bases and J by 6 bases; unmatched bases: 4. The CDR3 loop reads CASRNTGDEKLFF. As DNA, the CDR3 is TGTGCCAGCAGGAACACAGGGGATGAAAAACTGTTTTTT. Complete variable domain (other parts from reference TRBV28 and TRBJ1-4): DVKVTQSSRYLVKRTGEKVFLECVQDMDHENMFWYRQDPGLGLRLIYFSYDVKMKEKGDIPEGYSVSREKKERFSLILESASTNQTSMYLCASRNTGDEKLFFGSGTQLSVL.

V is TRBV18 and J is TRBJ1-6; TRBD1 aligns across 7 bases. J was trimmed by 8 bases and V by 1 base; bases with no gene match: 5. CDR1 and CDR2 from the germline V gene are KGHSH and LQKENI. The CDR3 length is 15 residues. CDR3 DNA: TGTGCCAGCTCACCACTTACAGGGGTTGATTCACCCCTCCACTTT. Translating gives CASSPLTGVDSPLHF.

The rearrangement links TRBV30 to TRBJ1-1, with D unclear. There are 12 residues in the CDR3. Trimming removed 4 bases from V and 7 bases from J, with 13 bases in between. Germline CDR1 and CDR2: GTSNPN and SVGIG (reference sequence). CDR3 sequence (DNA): TGTGCCTGGAAGGATACAGAAGGTGAAGCTTTCTTT. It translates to CAWKDTEGEAFF.

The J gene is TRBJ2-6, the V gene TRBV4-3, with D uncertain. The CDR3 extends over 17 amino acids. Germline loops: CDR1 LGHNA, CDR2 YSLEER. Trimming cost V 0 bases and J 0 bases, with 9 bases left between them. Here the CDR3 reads CASSQDLVPSGANVLTF. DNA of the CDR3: TGCGCCAGCAGCCAAGATTTAGTGCCCTCTGGGGCCAACGTCCTGACTTTC.

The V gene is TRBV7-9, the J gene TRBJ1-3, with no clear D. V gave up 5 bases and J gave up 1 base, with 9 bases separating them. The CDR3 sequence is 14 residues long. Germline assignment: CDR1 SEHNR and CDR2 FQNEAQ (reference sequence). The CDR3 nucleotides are TGTGCCAGCAGCCGCGAGGGATCTGGAAACACCATATATTTT. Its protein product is CASSREGSGNTIYF.

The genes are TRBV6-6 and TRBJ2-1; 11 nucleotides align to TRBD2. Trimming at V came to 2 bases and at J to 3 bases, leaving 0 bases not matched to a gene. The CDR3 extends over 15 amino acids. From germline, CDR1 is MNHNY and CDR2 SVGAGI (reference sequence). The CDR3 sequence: CASSYTSGGYNEQFF. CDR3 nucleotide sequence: TGTGCCAGCAGTTACACTAGCGGGGGCTACAATGAGCAGTTCTTC.

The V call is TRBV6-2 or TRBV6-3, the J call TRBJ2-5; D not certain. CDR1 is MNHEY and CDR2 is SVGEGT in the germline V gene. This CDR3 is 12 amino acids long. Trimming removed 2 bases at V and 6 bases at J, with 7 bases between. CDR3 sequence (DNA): TGTGCCAGCAGTTACCCCCTTCAGACCCAGTACTTC. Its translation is CASSYPLQTQYF.

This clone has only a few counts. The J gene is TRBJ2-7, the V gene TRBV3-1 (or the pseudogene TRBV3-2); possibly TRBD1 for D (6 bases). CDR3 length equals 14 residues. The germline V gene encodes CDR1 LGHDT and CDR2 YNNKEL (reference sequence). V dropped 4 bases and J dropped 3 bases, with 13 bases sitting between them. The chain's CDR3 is CASSLFGRGYEQYF. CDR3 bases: TGTGCCAGCAGCCTGTTCGGCAGGGGCTACGAGCAGTACTTC.

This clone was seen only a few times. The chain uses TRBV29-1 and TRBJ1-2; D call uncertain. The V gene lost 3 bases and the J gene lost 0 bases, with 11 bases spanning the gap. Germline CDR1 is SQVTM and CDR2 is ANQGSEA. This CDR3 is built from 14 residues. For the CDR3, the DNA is TGCAGCGTTGACGCCCCGCGCTCTAACTATGGCTACACCTTC. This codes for CSVDAPRSNYGYTF.

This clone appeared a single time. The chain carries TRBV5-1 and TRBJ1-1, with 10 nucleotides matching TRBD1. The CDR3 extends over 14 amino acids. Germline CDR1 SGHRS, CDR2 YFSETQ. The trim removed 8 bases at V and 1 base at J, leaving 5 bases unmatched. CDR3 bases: TGCGCCAGTCTGACAGGGGGCGCGAACACTGAAGCTTTCTTT. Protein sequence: CASLTGGANTEAFF.

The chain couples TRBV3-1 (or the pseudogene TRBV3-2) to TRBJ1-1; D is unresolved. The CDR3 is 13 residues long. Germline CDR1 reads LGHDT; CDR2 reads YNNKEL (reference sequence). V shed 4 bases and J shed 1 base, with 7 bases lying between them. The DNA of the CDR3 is TGTGCCAGCAGCCTAACTGAGAACACTGAAGCTTTCTTT. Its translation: CASSLTENTEAFF.

In DNA form, the CDR3 reads TGTGCCAGCAGTTACGCGCGGGAGGGAGGGGAAGCTTTCTTT. Its translation is CASSYAREGGEAFF. The chain uses TRBV6-6 and TRBJ1-1, with D unclear. This CDR3 has 14 residues. With 2 bases removed from V and 8 bases from J, the gap between germline ends came to 15 bases. Germline CDR1 MNHNY, CDR2 SVGAGI (reference sequence).

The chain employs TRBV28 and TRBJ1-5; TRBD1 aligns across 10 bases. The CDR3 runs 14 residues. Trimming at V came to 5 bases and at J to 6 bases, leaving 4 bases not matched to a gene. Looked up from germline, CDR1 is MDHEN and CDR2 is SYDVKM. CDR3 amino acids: CASSGTGVGQPQHF. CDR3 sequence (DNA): TGTGCCAGCAGTGGGACAGGGGTCGGTCAGCCCCAGCATTTT.

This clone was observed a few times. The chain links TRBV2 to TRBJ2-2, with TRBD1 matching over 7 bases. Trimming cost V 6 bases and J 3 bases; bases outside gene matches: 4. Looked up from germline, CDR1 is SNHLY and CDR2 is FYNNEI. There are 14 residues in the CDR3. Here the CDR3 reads CASSPDRYTGELFF. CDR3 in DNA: TGTGCCAGCAGCCCGGACAGGTACACCGGGGAGCTGTTTTTT. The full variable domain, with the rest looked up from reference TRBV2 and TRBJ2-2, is EPEVTQTPSHQVTQMGQEVILRCVPISNHLYFYWYRQILGQKVEFLVSFYNNEISEKSEIFDDQFSVERPDGSNFTLKIRSTKLEDSAMYFCASSPDRYTGELFFGEGSRLTVL.

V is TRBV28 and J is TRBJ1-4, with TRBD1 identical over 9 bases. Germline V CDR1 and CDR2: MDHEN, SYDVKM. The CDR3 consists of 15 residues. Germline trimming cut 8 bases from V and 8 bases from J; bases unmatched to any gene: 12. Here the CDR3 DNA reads TGTGCCAGCGCTTCCATACAGGGGGCACGAGAAAAACTGTTTTTT. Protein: CASASIQGAREKLFF.

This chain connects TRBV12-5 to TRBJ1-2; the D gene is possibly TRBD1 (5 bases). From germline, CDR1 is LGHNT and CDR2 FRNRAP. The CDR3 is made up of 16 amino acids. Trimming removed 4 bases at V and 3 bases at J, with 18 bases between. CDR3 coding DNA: TGTGCTAGTGGTTCGCCGACTAGGGACGGATACTATGGCTACACCTTC. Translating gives CASGSPTRDGYYGYTF.

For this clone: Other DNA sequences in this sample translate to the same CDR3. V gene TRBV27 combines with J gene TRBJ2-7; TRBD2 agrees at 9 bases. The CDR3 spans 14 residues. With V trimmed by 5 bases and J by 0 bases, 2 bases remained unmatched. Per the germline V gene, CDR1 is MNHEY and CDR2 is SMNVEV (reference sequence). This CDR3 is CASSLSGSSYEQYF. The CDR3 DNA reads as TGTGCCAGCAGTCTTAGCGGGAGCTCCTACGAGCAGTACTTC.

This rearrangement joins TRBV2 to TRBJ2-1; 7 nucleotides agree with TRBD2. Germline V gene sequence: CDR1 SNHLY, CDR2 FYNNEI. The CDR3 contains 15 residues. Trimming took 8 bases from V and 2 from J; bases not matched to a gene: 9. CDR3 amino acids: CASCRGGPPYNEQFF. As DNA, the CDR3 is TGTGCCAGCTGCCGCGGGGGTCCCCCCTACAATGAGCAGTTCTTC.

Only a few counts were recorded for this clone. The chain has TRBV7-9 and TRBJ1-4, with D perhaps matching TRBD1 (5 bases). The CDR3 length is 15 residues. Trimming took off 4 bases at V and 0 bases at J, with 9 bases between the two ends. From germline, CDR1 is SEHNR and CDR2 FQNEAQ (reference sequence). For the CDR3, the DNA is TGTGCCAGCAGCTATGCAGGGACAACTAATGAAAAACTGTTTTTT. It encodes CASSYAGTTNEKLFF.

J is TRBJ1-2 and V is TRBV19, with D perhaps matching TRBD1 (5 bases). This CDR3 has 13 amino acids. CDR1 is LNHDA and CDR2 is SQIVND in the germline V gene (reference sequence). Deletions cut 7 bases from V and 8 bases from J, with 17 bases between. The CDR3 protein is CASTPGRVVGYTF. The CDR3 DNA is TGTGCCAGTACCCCGGGCAGGGTAGTAGGCTACACCTTC.

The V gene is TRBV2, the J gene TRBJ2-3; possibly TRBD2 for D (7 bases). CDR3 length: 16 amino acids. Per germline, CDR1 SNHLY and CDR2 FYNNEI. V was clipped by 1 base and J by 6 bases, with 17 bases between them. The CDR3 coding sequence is TGTGCCAGCAGTGAAGTCGTTGGGGGGGCAGCGGATACGCAGTATTTT. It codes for CASSEVVGGAADTQYF. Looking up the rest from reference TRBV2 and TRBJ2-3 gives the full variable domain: EPEVTQTPSHQVTQMGQEVILRCVPISNHLYFYWYRQILGQKVEFLVSFYNNEISEKSEIFDDQFSVERPDGSNFTLKIRSTKLEDSAMYFCASSEVVGGAADTQYFGPGTRLTVL.

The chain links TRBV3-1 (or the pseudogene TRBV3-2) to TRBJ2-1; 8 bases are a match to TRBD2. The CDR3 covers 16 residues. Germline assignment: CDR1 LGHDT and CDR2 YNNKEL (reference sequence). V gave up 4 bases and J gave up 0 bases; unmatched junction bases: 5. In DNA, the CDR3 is TGTGCCAGCAGCCGGGGACTAGTCGCCTCCTACAATGAGCAGTTCTTC. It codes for CASSRGLVASYNEQFF.

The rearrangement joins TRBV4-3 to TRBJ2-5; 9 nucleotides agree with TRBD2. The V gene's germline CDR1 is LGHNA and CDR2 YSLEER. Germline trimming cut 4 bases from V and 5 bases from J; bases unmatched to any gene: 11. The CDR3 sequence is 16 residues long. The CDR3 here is CASSLGFASGVETQYF. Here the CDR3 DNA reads TGCGCCAGCAGCCTCGGGTTTGCTAGCGGGGTGGAGACCCAGTACTTC.

The CDR3 here is CASSLRTGSHNEQFF. As DNA, the CDR3 is TGTGCCAGCAGCTTAAGAACAGGGAGTCACAATGAGCAGTTCTTC. The genes are TRBV7-2 and TRBJ2-1; D is perhaps TRBD1 (6 bases). The germline gives CDR1 SGHTA, CDR2 FQGNSA. V was cut by 2 bases and J by 5 bases, with 13 bases left in between. The CDR3 length is 15 residues.

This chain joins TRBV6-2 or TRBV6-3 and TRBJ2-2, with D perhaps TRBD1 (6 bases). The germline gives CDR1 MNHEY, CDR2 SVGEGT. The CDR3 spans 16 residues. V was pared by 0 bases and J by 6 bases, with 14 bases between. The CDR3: CASSYSMARGSGELFF. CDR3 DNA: TGTGCCAGCAGTTACTCGATGGCCAGGGGATCCGGGGAGCTGTTTTTT.